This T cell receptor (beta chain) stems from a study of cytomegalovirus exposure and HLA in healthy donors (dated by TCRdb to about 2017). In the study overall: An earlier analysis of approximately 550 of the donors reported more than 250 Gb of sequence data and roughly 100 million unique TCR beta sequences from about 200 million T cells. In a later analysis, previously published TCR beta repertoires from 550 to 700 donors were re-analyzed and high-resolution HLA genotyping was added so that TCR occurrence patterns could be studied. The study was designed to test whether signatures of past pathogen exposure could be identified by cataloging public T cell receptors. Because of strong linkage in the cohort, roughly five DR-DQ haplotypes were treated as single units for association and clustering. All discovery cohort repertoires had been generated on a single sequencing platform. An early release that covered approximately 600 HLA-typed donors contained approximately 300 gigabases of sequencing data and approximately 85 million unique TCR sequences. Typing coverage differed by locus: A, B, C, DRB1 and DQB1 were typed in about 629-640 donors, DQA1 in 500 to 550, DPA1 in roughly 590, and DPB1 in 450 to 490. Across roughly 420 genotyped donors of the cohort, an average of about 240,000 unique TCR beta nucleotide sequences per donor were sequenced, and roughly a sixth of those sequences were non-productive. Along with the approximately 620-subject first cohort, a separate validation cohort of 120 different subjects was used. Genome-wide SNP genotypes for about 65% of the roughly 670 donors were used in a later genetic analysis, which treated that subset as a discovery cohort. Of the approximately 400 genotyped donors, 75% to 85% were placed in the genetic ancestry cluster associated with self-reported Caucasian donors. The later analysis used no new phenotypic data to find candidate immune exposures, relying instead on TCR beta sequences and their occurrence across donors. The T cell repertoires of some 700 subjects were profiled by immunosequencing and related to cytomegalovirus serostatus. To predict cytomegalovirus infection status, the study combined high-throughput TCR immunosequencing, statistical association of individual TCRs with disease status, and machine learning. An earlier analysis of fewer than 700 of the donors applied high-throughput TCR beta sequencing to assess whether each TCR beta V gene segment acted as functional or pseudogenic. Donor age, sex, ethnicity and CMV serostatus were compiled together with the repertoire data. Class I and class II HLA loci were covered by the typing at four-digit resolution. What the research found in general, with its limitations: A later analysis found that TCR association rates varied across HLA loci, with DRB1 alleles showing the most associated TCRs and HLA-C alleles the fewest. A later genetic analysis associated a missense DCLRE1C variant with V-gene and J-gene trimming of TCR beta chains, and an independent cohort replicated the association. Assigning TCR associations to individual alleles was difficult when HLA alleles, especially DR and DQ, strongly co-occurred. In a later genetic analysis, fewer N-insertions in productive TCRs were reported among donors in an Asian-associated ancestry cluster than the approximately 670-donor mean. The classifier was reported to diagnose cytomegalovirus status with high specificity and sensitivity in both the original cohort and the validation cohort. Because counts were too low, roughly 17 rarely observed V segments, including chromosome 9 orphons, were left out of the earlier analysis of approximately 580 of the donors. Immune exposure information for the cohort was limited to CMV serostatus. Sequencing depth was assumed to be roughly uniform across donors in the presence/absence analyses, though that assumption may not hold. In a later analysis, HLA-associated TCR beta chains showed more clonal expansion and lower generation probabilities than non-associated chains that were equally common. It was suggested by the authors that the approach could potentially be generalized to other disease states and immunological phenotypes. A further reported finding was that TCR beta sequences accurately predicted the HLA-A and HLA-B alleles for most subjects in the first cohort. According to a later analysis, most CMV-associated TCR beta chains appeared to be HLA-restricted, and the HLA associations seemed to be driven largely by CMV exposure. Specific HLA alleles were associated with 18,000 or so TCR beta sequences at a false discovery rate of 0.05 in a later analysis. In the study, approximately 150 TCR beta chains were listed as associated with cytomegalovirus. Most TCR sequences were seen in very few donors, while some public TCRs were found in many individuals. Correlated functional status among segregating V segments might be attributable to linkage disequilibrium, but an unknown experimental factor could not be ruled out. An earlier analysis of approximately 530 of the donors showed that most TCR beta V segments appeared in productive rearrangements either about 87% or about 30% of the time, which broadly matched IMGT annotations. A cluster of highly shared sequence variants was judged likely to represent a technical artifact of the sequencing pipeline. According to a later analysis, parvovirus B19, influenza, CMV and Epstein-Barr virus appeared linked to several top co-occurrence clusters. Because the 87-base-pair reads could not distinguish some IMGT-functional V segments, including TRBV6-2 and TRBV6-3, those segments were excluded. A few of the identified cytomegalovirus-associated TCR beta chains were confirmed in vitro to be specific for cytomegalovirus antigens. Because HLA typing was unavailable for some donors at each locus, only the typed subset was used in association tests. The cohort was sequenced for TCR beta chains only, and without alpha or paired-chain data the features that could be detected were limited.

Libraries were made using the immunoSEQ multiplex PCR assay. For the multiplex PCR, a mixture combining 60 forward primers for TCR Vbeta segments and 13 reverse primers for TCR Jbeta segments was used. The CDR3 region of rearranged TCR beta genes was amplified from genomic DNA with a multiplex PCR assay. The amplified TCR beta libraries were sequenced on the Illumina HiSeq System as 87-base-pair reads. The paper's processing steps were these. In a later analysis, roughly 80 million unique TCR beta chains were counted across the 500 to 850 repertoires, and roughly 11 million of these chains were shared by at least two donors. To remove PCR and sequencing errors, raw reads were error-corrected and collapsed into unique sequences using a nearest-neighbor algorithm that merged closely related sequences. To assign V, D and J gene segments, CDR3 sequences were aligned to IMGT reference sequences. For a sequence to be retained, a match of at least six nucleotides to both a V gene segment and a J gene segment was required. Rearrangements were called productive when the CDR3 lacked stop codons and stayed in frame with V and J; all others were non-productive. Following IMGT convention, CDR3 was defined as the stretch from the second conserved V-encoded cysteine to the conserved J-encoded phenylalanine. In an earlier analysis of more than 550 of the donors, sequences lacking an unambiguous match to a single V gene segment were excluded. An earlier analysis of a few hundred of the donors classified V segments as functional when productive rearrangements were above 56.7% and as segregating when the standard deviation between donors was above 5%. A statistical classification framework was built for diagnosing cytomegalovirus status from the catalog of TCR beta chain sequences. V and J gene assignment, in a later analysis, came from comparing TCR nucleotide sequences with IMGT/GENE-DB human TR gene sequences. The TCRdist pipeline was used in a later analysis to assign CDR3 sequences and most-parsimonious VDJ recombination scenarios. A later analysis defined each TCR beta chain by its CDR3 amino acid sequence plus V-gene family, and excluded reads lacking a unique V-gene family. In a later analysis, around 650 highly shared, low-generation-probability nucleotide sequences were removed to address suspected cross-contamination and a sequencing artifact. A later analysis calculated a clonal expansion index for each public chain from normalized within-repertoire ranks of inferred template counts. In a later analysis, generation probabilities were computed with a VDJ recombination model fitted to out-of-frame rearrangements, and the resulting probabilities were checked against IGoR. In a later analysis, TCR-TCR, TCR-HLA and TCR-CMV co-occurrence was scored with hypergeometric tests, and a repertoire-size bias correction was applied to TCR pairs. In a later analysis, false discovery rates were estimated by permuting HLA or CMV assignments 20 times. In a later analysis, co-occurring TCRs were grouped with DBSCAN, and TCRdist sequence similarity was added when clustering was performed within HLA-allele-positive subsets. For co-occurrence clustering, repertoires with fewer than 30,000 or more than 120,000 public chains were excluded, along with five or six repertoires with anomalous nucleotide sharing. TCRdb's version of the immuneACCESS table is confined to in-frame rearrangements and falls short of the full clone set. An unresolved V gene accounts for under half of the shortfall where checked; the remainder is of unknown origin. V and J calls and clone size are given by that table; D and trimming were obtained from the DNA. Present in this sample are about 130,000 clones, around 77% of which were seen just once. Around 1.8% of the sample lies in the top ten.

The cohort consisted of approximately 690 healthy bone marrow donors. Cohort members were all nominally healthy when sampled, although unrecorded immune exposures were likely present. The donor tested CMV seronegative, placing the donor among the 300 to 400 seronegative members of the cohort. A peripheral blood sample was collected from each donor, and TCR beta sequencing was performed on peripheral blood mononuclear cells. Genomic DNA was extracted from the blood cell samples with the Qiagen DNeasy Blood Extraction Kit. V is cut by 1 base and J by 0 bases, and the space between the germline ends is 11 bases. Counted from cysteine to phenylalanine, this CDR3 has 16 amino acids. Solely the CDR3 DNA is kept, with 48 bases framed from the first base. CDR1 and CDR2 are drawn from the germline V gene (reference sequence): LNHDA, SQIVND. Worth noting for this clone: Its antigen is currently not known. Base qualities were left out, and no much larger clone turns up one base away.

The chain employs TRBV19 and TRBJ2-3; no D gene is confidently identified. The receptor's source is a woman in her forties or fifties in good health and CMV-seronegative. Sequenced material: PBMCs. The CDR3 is CASSIGQRLSTDTQYF. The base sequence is TGTGCCAGTAGTATAGGTCAGAGACTTAGCACAGATACGCAGTATTTT.